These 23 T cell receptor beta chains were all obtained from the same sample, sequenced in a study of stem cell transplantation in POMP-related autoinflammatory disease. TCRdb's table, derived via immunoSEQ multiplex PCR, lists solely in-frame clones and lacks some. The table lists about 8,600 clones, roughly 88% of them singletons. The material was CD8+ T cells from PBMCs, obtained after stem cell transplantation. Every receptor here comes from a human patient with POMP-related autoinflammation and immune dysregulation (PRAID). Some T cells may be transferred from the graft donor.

The CDR3 DNA reads as TGTGCCAGCAGTTTTGGGGGAAACACCGGGGAGCTGTTTTTT. It specifies CASSFGGNTGELFF. The gene calls are TRBV27 and TRBJ2-2; D could derive from TRBD1 or TRBD2 (5 bases each). Trimming cost V 3 bases and J 2 bases, with 7 bases left between them. The germline V gene encodes CDR1 MNHEY and CDR2 SMNVEV (reference sequence). The CDR3 covers 14 residues.

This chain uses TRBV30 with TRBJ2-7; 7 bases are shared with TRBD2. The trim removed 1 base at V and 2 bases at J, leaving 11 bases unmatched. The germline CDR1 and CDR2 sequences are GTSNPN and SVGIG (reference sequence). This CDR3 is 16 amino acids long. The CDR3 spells CAWSEVRGGPPYEQYF. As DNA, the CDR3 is TGTGCCTGGAGTGAGGTTAGGGGAGGGCCCCCCTACGAGCAGTACTTC.

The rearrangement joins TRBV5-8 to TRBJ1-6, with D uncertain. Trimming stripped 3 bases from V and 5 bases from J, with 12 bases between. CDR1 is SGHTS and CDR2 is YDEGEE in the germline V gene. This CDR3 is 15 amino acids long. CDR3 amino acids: CASSSGSSHNSPLHF. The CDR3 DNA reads TGTGCCAGCAGCTCGGGGTCTTCCCATAATTCACCCCTCCACTTT.

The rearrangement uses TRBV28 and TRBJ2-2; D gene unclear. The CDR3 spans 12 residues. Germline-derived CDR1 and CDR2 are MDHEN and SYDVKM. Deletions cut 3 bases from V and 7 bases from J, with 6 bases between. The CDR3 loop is CASSFGYGELFF. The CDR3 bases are TGTGCCAGCAGTTTCGGATACGGGGAGCTGTTTTTT.

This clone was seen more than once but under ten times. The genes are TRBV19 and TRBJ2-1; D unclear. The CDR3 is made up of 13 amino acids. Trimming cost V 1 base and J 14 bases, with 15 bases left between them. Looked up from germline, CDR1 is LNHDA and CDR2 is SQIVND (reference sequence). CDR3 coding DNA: TGTGCCAGTAGTATAGGGGCTTTAGATTCGGAGTTCTTC. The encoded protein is CASSIGALDSEFF.

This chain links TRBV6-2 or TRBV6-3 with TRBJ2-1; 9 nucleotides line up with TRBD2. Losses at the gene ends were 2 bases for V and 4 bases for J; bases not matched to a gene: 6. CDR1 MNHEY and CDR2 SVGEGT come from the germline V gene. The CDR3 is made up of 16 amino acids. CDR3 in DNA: TGTGCCAGCAGTTACAAGGCGGGAGGGCTTTACAATGAGCAGTTCTTC. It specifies CASSYKAGGLYNEQFF.

CDR3 sequence (DNA): TGTGCCAGTAAGGCAGGGGGAGTAGTGGTCCAAGAGACCCAGTACTTC. This codes for CASKAGGVVVQETQYF. This rearrangement joins TRBV19 to TRBJ2-5; 7 bases are a match to TRBD1. The CDR3 covers 16 residues. Germline values: CDR1 LNHDA, CDR2 SQIVND (reference sequence). V was pared by 7 bases and J by 1 base, with 12 bases of the junction left unmatched.

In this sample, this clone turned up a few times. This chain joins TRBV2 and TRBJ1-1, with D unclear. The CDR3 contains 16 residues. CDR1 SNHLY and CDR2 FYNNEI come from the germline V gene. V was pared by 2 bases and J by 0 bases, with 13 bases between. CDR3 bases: TGTGCCAGCAGTGAATTGAGGCCAGGTCTGAACACTGAAGCTTTCTTT. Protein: CASSELRPGLNTEAFF.

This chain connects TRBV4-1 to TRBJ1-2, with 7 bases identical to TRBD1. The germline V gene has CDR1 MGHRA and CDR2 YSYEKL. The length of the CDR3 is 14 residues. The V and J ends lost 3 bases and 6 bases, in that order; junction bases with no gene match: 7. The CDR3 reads CASSQTGTGDGYTF. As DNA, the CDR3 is TGCGCCAGCAGCCAGACCGGTACAGGGGATGGCTACACCTTC.

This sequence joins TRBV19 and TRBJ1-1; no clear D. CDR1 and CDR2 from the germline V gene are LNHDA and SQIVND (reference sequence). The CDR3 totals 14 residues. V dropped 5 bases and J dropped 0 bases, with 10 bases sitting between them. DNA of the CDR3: TGTGCCAGTAGTTTGGGGAGAATGAACACTGAAGCTTTCTTT. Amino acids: CASSLGRMNTEAFF.

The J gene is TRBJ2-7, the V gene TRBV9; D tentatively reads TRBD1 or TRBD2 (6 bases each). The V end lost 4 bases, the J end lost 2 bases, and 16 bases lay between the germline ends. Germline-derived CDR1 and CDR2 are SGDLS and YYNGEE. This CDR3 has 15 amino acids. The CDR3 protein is CASSPSGGQTYEQYF. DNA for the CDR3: TGTGCCAGCAGCCCTTCCGGGGGACAAACCTACGAGCAGTACTTC.

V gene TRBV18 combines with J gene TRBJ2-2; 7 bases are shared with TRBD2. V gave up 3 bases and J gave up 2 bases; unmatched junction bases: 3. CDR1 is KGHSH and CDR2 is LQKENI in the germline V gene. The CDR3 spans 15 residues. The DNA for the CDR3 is TGTGCCAGCTCACCGGCGGGAGCCAACACCGGGGAGCTGTTTTTT. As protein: CASSPAGANTGELFF.

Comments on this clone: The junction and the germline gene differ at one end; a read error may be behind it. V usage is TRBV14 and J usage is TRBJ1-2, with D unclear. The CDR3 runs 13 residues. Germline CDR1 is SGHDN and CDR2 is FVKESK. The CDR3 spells CASSQDWRANISF. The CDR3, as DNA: TGTGCCAGCAGCCAAGATTGGAGGGCCAACATATCCTTC.

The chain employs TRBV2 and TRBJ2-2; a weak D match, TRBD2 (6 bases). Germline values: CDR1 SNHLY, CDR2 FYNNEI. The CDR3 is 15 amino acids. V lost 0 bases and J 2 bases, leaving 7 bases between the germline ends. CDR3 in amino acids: CASSEARGNTGELFF. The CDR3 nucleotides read TGTGCCAGCAGTGAAGCGCGGGGAAACACCGGGGAGCTGTTTTTT.

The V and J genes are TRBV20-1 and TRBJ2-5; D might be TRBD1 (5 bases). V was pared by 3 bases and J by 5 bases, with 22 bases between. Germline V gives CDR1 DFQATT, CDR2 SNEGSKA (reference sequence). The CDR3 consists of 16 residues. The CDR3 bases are TGCAGTGCTAGTCCCTCTACAAGGGGCCCCAGCGAGACCCAGTACTTC. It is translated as CSASPSTRGPSETQYF.

In DNA form, the CDR3 reads TGTGCCACCAGCAGAGATGTAGCCCGATCCCACAATGAGCAGTTCTTC. It codes for CATSRDVARSHNEQFF. The J gene is TRBJ2-1, the V gene TRBV15, with D unresolved. The germline CDR1 and CDR2 sequences are LNHNV and YYDKDF (reference sequence). V lost 0 bases, J lost 5 bases, and 14 bases lay in between. The CDR3 has 16 amino acids.

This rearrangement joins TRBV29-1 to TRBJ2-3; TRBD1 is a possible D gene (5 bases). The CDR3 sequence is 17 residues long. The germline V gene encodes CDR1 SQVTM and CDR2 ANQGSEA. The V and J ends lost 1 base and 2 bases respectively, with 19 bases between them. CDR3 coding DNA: TGCAGCGTTGAAGGGCCCATCAGGGTCGGATACACAGATACGCAGTATTTT. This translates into CSVEGPIRVGYTDTQYF.

Written as DNA, the CDR3 is TGTGCCAGCAGCCCCGCTAGCGAGACCTACGAGCAGTACTTC. Its translation: CASSPASETYEQYF. This chain connects TRBV28 to TRBJ2-7; a possible D gene is TRBD2 (6 bases). Germline V gene sequence: CDR1 MDHEN, CDR2 SYDVKM. Trimming removed 6 bases from V and 2 bases from J, with 14 bases in between. The CDR3 runs 14 residues.

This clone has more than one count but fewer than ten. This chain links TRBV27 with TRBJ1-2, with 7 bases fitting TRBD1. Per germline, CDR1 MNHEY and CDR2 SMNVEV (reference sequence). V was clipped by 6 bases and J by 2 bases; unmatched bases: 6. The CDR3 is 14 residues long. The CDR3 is CASRGAGGNYGYTF. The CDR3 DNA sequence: TGTGCCAGCAGGGGGGCAGGGGGAAACTATGGCTACACCTTC.

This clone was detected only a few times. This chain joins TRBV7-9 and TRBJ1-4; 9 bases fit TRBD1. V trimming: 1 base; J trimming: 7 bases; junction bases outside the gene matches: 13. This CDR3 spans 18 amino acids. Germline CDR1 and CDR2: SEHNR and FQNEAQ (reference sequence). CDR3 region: CASSLGQGDPQVSEKLFF. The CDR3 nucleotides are TGTGCCAGCAGCTTAGGACAGGGGGATCCCCAAGTTAGTGAAAAACTGTTTTTT.

The CDR3 here is CASTPEGYEQYF. The CDR3 DNA sequence: TGTGCCAGCACCCCGGAAGGCTACGAGCAGTACTTC. This chain links TRBV2 with TRBJ2-7; the D is unclear. From germline, CDR1 is SNHLY and CDR2 FYNNEI. V dropped 7 bases and J dropped 3 bases, with 10 bases sitting between them. The CDR3 spans 12 residues. Using reference TRBV2 and TRBJ2-7 for the parts outside the CDR3, the full variable domain is EPEVTQTPSHQVTQMGQEVILRCVPISNHLYFYWYRQILGQKVEFLVSFYNNEISEKSEIFDDQFSVERPDGSNFTLKIRSTKLEDSAMYFCASTPEGYEQYFGPGTRLTVT.

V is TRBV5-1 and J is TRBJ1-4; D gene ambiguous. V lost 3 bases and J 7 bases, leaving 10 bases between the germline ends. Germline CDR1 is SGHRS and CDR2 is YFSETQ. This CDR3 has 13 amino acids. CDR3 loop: CASSSGMGEKLFF. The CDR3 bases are TGCGCCAGCAGCTCCGGGATGGGTGAAAAACTGTTTTTT.

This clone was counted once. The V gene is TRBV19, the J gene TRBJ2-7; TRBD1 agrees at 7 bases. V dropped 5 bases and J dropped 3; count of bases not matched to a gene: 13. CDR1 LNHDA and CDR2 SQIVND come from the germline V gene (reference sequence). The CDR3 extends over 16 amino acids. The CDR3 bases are TGTGCCAGTAGTCTACGTTACGGACAGGCGCTCTACGAGCAGTACGTC. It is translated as CASSLRYGQALYEQYV.